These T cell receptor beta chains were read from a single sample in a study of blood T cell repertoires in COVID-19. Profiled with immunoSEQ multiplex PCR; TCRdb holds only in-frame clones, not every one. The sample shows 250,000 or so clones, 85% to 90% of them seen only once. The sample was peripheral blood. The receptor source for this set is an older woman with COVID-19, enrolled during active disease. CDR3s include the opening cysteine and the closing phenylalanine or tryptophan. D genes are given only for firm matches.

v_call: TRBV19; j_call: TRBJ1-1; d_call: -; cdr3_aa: CASSIAGANTEAFF
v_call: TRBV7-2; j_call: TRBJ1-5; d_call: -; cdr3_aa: CASSYTGNGNQPQHF
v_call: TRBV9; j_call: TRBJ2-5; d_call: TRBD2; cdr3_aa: CASSVVSGGAGETQYF
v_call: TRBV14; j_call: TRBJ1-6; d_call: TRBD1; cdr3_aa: CASSQGGQRTTYSPLHF
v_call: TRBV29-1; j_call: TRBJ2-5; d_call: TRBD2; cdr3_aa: CSASGLAGDAGTQYF
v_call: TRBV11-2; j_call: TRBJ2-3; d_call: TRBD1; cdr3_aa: CASSHGTGWGLYTDTQYF
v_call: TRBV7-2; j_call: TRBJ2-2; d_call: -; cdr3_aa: CASSLFRVTSGELFF
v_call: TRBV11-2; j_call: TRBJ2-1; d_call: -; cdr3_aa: CASTGNVGSYNEQFF
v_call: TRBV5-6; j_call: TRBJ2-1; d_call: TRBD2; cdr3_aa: CASSREAQDNEQFF
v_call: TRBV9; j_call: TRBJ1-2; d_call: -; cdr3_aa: CASSPDRAHYGYTF
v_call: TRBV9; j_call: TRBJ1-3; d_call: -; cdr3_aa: CASGRGGNTIYF
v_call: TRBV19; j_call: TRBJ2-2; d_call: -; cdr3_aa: CASSNNRDTGELFF
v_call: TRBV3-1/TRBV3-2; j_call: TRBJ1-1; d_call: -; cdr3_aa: CASSQGVPNTEAFF
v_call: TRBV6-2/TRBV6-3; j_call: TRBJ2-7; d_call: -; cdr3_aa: CASSRHRGREQYF
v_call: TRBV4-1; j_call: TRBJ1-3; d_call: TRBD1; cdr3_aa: CASSPTHAGGFGNTIYF
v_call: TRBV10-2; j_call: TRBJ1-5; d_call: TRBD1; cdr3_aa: CASSDIRGQPQHF
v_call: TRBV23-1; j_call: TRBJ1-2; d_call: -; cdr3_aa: CASSQSTSVVYGYTF
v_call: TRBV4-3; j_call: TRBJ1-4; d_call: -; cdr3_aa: CASSQPQGTNEKLFF
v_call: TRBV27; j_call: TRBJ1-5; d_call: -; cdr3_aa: CASSSGQRGNQPQHF
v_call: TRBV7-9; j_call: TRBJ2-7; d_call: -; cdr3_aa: CASSPSRLDIVSYEQYF
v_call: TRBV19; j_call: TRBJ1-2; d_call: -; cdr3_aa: CASSSIGQSYGYTF
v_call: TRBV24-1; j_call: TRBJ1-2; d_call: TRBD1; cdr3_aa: CATSDLHRGLQPNYGYTF
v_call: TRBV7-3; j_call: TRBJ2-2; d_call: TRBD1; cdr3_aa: CASSRDRDSAGELFF
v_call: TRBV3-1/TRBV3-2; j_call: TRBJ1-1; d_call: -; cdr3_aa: CASSQDDHSQAFF
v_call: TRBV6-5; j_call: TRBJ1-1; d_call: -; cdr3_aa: CASSQWQGNTEAFF
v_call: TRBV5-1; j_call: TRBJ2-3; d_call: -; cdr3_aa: CASSPVHRGGATDTQYF
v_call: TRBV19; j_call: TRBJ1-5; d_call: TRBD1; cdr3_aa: CASSIGQGGNQPQHF
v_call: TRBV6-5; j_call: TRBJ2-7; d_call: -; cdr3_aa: CASSYSKGGSSYEQYF
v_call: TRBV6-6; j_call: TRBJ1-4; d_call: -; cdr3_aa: CASSYPGGTNEKLFF
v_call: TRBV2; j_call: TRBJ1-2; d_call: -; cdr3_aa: CAGELGYGYTF
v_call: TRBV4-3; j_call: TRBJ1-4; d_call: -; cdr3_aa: CASSRRSRPTNEKLFF
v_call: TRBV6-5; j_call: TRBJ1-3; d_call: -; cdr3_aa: CASHRSSGNTIYF
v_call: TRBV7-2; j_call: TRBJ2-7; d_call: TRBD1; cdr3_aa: CASSLGQSYSYEQYF
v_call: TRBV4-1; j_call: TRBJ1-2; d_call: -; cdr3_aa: CASSQLSRDGYTF
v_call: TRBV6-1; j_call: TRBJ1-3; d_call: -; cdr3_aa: CASSEEQFSGNTIYF
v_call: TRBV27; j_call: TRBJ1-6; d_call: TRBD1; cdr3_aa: CASSFRAQGMDSPLHF
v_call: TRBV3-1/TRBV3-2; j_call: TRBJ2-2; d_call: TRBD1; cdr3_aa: CASSQEYRGTGATGELFF
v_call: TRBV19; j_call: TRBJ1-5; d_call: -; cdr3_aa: CASSMAPNQPQHF
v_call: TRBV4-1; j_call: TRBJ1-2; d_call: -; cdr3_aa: CASSQALQGGYGYTF
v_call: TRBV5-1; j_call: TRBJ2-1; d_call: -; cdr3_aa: CASSPAASYNEQFF
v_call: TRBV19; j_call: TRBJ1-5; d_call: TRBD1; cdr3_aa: CASSTTGGGVGNQPQHF
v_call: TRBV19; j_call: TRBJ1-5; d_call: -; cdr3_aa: CASNQAGFNQPQHF
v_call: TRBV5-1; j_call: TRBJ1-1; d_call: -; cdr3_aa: CASSPTGTEAFF
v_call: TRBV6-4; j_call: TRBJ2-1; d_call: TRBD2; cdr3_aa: CASRKAGDPNNEQFF
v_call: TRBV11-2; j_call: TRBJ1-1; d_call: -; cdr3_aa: CASSLVSSNTEAFF
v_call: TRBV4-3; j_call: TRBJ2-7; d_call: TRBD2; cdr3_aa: CASSRQRGGSGGSNPYEQYF
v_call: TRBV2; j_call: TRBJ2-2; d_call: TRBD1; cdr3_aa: CASLKDRGYGGELFF
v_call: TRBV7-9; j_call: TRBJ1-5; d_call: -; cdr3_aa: CASSFQNSNQPQHF
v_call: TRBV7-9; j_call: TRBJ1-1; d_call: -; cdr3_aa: CASSLGTGRGEAFF
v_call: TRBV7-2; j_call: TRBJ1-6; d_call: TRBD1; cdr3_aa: CASSPPTGRRYSPLHF
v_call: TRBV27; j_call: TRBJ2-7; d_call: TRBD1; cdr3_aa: CASSLGTGGTYEQYF
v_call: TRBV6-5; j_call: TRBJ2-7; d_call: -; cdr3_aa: CASAPLGGSSEQYF
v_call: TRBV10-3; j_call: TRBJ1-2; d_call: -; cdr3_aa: CAISDKNYGYTF
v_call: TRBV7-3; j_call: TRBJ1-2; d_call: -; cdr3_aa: CASSRYTAEGYTF
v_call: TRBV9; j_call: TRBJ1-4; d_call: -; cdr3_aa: CASSVDEEINEKLFF
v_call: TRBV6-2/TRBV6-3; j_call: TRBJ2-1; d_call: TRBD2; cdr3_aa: CASSYSGLAGNNEQFF
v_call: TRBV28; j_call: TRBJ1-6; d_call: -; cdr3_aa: CATMGGPRYSPLHF
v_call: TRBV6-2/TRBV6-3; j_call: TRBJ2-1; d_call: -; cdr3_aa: CASSDPRGYEEKFF
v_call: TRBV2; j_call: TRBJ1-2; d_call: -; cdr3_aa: CASRDFPNYGYTF